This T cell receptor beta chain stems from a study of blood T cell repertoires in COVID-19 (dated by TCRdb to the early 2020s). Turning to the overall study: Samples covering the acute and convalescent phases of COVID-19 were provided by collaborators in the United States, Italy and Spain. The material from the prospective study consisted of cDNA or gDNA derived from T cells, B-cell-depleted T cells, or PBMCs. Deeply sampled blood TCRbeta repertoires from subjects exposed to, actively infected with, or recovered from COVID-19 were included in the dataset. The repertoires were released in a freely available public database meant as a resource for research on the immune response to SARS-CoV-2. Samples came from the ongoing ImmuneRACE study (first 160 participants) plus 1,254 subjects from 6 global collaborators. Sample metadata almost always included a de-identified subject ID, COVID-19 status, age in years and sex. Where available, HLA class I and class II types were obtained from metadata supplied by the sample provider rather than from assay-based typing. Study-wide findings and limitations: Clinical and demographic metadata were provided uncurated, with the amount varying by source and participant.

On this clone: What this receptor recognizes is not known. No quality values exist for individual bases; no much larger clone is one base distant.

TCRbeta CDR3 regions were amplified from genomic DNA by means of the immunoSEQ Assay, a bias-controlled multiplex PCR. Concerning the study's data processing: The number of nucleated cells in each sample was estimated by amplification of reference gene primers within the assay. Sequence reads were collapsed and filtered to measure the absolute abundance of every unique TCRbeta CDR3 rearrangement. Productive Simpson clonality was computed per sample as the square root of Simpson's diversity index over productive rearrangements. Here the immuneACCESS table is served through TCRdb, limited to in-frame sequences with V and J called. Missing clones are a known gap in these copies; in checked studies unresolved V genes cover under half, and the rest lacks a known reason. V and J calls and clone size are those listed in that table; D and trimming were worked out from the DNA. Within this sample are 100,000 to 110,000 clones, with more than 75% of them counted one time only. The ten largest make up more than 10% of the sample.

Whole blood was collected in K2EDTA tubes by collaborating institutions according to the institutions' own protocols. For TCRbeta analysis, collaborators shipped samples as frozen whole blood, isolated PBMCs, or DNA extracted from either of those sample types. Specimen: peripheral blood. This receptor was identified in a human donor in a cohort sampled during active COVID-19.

The DNA sequence is as follows: TGTGCCAGCAGGGAGACCGGGAGTGGTGAAAAACTGTTTTTT. It is translated as CASRETGSGEKLFF. Here the chain combines TRBV6-6 and TRBJ1-4, with the D gene not clear enough to name. The germline V gene (reference sequence) yields MNHNY for CDR1 and SVGAGI for CDR2. Counted from cysteine to phenylalanine, this CDR3 has 14 amino acids. Solely the CDR3 DNA is kept, with 42 bases framed from the first base. Deletion took 6 bases off V and 7 bases off J, with a span of 15 bases between the germline ends.